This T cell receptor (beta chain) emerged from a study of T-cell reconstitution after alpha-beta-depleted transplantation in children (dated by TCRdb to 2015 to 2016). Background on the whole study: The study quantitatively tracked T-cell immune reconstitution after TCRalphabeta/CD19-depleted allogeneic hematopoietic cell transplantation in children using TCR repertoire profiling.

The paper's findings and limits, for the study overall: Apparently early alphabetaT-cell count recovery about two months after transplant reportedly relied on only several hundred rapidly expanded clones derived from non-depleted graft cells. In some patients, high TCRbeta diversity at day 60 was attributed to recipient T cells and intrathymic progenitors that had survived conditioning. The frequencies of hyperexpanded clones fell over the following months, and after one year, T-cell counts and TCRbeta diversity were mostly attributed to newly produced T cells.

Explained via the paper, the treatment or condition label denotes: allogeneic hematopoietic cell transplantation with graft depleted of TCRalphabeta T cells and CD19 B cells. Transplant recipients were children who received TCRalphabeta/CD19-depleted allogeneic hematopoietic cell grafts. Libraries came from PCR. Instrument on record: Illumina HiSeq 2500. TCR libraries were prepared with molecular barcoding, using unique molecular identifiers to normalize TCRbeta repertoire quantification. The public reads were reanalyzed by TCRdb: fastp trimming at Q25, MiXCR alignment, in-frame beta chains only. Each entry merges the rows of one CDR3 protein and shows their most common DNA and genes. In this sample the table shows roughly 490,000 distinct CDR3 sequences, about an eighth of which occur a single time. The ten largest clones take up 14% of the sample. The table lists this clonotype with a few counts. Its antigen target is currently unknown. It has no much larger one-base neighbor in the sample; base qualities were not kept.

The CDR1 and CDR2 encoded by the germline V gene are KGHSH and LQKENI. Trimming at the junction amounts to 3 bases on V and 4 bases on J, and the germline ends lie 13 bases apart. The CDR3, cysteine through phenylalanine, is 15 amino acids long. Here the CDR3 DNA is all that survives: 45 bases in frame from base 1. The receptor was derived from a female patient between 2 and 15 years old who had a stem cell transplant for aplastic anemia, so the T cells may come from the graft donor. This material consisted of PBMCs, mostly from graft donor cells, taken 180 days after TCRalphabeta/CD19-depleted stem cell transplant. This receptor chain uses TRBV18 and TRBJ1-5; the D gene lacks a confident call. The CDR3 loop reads CASSPTGRLNQPQHF. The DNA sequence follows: TGTGCCAGCTCACCGACCGGCAGGCTAAATCAGCCCCAGCATTTT.